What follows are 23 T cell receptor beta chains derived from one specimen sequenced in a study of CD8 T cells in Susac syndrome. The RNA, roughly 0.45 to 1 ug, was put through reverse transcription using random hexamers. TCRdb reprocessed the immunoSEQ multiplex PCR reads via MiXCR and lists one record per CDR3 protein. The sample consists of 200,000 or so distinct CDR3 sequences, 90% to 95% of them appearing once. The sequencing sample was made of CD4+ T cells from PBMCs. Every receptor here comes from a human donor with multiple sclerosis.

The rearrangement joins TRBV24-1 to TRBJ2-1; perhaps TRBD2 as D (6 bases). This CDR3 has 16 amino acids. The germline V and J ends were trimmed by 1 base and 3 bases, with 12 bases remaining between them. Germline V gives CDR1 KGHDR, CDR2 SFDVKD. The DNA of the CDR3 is TGTGCCACCAGTGATTTCCCGGGAGCTAACTACAATGAGCAGTTCTTC. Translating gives CATSDFPGANYNEQFF.

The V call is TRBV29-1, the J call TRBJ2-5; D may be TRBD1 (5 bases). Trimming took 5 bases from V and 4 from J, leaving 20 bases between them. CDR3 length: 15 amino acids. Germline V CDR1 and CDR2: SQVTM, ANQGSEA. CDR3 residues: CSVRRGSLIGETQYF. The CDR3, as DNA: TGCAGCGTTAGAAGGGGTTCCCTGATTGGAGAGACCCAGTACTTC.

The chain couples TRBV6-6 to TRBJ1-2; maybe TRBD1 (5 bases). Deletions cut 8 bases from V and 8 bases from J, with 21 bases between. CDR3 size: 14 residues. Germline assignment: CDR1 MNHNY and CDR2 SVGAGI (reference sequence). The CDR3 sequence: CASSIGAVWRGYTF. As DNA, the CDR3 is TGTGCCAGCTCTATCGGGGCCGTGTGGCGGGGCTACACCTTC.

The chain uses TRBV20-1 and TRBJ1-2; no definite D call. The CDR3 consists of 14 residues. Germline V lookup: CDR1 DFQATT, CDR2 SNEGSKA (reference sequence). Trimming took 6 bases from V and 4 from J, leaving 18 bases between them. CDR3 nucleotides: TGCAGTGCCGCCCCCGGAGGATTTCTCTATGGCTACACCTTC. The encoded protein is CSAAPGGFLYGYTF.

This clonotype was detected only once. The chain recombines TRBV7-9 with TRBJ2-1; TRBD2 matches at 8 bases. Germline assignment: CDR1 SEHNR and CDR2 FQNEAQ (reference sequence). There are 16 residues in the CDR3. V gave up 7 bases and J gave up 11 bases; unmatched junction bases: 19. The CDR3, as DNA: TGTGCCAGCAATGAAGGAGGAGCGGGAGTAGCGTCTAAGCAGTTCTTC. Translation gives CASNEGGAGVASKQFF.

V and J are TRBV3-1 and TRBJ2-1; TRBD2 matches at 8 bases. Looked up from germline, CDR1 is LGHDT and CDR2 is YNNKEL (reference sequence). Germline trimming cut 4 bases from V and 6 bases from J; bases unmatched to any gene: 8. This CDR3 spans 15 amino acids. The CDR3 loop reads CASSLSGNFGNEQFF. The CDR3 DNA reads TGTGCCAGCAGCCTTAGCGGGAATTTTGGCAATGAGCAGTTCTTC.

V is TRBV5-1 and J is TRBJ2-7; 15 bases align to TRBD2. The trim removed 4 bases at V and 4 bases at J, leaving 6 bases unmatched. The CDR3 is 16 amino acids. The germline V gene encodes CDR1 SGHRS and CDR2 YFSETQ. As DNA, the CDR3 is TGCGCCAGCAGCCCCTGGACTAGCGGGGGGGTTTACGAGCAGTACTTC. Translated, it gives CASSPWTSGGVYEQYF.

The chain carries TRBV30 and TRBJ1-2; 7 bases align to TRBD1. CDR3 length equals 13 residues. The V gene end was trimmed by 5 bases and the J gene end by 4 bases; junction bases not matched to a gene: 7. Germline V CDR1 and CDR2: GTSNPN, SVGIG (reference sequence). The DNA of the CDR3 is TGTGCCTGGGCCAGGGGGAACATCTATGGCTACACCTTC. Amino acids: CAWARGNIYGYTF.

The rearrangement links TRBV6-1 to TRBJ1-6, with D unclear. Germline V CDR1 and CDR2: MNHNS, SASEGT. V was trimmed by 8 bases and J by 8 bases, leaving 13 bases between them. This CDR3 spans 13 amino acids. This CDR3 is CASGLWRDSPLHF. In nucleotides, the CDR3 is TGTGCCAGCGGACTCTGGAGGGATTCACCCCTCCACTTT.

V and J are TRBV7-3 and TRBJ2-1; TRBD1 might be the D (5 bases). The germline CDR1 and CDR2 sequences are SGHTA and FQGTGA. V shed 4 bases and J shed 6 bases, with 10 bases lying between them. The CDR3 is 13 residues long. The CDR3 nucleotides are TGTGCCAGCAGCTCTCAGGGCCTCAATGAGCAGTTCTTC. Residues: CASSSQGLNEQFF.

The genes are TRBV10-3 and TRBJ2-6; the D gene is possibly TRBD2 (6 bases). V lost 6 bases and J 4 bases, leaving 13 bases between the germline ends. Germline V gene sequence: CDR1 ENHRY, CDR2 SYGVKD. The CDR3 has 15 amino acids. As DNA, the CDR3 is TGTGCCATCAGCACCTGGGAGGCCGGGGCCAACGTCCTGACTTTC. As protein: CAISTWEAGANVLTF.

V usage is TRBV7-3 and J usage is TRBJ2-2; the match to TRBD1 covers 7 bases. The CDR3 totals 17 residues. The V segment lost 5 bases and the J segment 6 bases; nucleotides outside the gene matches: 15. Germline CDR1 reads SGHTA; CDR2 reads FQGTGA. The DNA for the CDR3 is TGTGCCAGCAGCCGCCCATCGAGACAGGGTGATCCCGGGGAGCTGTTTTTT. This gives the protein CASSRPSRQGDPGELFF.

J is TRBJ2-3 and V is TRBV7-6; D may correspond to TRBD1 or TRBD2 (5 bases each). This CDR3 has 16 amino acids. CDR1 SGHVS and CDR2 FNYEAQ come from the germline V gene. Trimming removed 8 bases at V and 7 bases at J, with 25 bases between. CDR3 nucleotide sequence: TGTGCCAGCGCCAATCCAGGGAGAGATCGGTGGAATACGCAGTATTTT. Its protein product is CASANPGRDRWNTQYF.

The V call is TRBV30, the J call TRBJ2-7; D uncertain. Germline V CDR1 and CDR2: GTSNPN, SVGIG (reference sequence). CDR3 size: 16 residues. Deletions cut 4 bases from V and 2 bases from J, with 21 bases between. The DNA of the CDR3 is TGTGCCTGGACTGGCTACGAGTCAATGGAGCCCTACGAGCAGTACTTC. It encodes CAWTGYESMEPYEQYF.

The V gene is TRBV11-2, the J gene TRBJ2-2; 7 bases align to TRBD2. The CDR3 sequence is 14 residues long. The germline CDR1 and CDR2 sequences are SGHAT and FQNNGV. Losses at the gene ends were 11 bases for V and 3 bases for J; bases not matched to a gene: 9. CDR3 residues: CAVGSRGDTGELFF. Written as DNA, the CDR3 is TGTGCCGTCGGTAGCCGGGGGGACACCGGGGAGCTGTTTTTT.

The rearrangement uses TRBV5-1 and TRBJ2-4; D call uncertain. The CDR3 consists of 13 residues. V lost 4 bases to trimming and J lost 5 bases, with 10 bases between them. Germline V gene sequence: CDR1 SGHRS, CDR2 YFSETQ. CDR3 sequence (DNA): TGCGCCAGCAGCAAGGGCCGGGAAAACATTCAGTACTTC. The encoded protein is CASSKGRENIQYF.

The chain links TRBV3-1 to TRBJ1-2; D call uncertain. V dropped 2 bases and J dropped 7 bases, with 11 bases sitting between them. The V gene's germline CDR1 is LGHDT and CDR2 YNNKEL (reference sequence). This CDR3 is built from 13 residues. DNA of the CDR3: TGTGCCAGCAGCCAATCCTCGGACGGTGGCTACACCTTC. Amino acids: CASSQSSDGGYTF.

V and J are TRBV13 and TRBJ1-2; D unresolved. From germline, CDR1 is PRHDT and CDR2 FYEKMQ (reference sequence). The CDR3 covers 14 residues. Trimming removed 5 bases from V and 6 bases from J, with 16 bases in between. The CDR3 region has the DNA TGTGCCAGCAGCGTAAGAGCGGGAAGGCATGGCTACACCTTC. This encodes CASSVRAGRHGYTF.

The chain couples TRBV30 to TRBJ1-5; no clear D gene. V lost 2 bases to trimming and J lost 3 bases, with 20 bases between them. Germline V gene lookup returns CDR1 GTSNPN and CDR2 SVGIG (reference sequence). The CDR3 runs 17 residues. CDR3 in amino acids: CAWSPPSKKSPNQPQHF. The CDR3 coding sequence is TGTGCCTGGAGTCCACCTTCTAAGAAAAGTCCCAATCAGCCCCAGCATTTT.

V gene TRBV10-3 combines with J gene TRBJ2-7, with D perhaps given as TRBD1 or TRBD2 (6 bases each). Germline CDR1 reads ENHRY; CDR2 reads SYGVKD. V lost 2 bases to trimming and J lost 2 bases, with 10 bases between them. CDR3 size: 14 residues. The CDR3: CAISERGAPYEQYF. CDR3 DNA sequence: TGTGCCATCAGTGAGAGGGGGGCACCCTACGAGCAGTACTTC.

This chain's CDR3 is CASSLETGAGNRGYTF. The CDR3 bases are TGCGCCAGCAGCTTGGAGACAGGGGCCGGGAATCGCGGCTACACCTTC. V usage is TRBV5-1 and J usage is TRBJ1-2; 8 bases are shared with TRBD1. With V trimmed by 0 bases and J by 8 bases, 12 bases remained unmatched. Germline loops: CDR1 SGHRS, CDR2 YFSETQ. The CDR3 consists of 16 residues.

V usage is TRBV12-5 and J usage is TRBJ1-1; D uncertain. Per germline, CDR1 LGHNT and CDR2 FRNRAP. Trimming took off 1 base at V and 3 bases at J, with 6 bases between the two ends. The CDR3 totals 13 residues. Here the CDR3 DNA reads TGTGCTAGTGGTTTGGCCGAGGACACTGAAGCTTTCTTT. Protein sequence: CASGLAEDTEAFF.

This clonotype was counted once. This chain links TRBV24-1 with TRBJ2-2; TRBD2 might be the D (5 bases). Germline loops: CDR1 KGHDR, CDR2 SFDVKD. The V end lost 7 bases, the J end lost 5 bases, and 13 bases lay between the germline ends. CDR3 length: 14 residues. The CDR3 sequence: CATRGWRGTGELFF. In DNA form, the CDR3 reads TGTGCCACCAGGGGTTGGCGAGGGACCGGGGAGCTGTTTTTT.